This TCR beta chain was found in a study of T cell responses to AZD1222 COVID-19 vaccine. Whole-study context: Second doses were pooled across both intervals (about 4 or about 12 weeks).

Germline V gene lookup returns CDR1 KGHSH and CDR2 LQKENI. There are 13 residues in the CDR3. The V end was cut by 1 base, the J end by 3 bases, with 1 base between. Method: immunoSEQ multiplex PCR; TCRdb's copy keeps in-frame clones and lacks some. In the table there are 100,000 to 140,000 clones, around nine tenths of which are singletons. Here the sequenced sample was peripheral blood, taken on day 0 of AZD1222 vaccination. This TCR derives from an adult in good health. The chain has TRBV18 and TRBJ2-6, with unresolved D. The CDR3 spells CASSPLGANVLTF. The CDR3 region has the DNA TGTGCCAGCTCACCACTTGGGGCCAACGTCCTGACTTTC.